The source of this TCR beta chain is a study of T cell responses to AZD1222 COVID-19 vaccine. The method was immunoSEQ multiplex PCR; TCRdb's version includes in-frame clones alone and lacks a portion of them. The table lists about 130,000 clones, just under 95% of them singletons, with roughly 7.2% in the top ten. Germline assignment: CDR1 WSHSY and CDR2 SAAADI. This CDR3 contains 14 residues. V was pared by 8 bases and J by 6 bases, with 4 bases of the junction left unmatched. The V call is TRBV10-2, the J call TRBJ2-1; TRBD2 aligns across 13 bases. This specimen consisted of peripheral blood, obtained on day 0 of AZD1222 vaccination. The receptor comes from an adult in good health. The chain's CDR3 is CASSLAGGSNEQFF. CDR3 in DNA: TGCGCCAGCTCACTAGCGGGAGGGTCCAATGAGCAGTTCTTC.